Listed below are T cell receptor beta chains from one sample, sequenced in a study of response to subunit inactivated influenza vaccine. TCRdb called the RT-PCR reads again in MiXCR, with one record for every CDR3 protein. The data show approximately 520,000 distinct CDR3 sequences, with about 15% seen just once and about 3% held by the top ten. The specimen comprised CD4+ T cells sorted from PBMCs, sampled less than 30 months after vaccination. All receptors derive from a man between 50 and 75 years old who received an inactivated influenza vaccine. CDR3s include the opening cysteine and the closing phenylalanine or tryptophan. A D gene is named only where the DNA matches it firmly. Clone sizes are given selectively: once, few, many, or a class where the clone is expanded.

>TRBV9|.|.|TRBJ2-1
CASSVGWLANEQFF
TGTGCCAGCAGCGTAGGATGGCTGGCCAATGAGCAGTTCTTC
>TRBV7-2|few|TRBD2|TRBJ2-4
CASSFREGLNIQYF
TGTGCCAGCAGCTTCCGGGAGGGGTTAAACATTCAGTACTTC
>TRBV7-2|.|TRBD2|TRBJ2-3
CASGLAGVPDTQYF
TGTGCCAGCGGACTAGCGGGAGTTCCAGATACGCAGTATTTT
>TRBV20-1|.|.|TRBJ2-7
CSARTSYYEQYF
TGCAGTGCTAGAACCTCGTACTACGAGCAGTACTTC
>TRBV7-3|.|TRBD2|TRBJ2-3
CASSLRASGIDTQYF
TGTGCCAGCAGCTTAAGAGCTAGCGGGATTGATACGCAGTATTTT
>TRBV20-1|few|TRBD1|TRBJ1-2
CSATLGTGTIYGYTF
TGCAGTGCAACTTTAGGGACAGGCACAATCTATGGCTACACCTTC
>TRBV20-1|.|.|TRBJ2-1
CSAWDQSEQFF
TGCAGTGCTTGGGACCAGAGCGAGCAGTTCTTC
>TRBV3-1|.|.|TRBJ1-1
CASSQGTAKAFF
TGTGCCAGCAGCCAAGGGACAGCTAAAGCTTTCTTT
>TRBV5-1|.|.|TRBJ2-3
CASLHTDTQYF
TGCGCCAGCTTACACACAGATACGCAGTATTTT
>TRBV3-1|.|TRBD1|TRBJ2-1
CASSLRDRDYNEQFF
TGTGCCAGCAGCCTCCGGGACAGAGACTACAATGAGCAGTTCTTC
>TRBV15|few|.|TRBJ1-1
CATSRSYRDEGAFF
TGTGCCACCAGCAGATCCTACAGGGATGAGGGAGCTTTCTTT
>TRBV4-3|few|.|TRBJ2-1
CASSQDFGDNEQFF
TGCGCCAGCAGCCAAGATTTTGGCGACAATGAGCAGTTCTTC
>TRBV5-1|few|TRBD1|TRBJ1-4
CASSRDRVATNEKLFF
TGCGCCAGCAGCCGCGACAGGGTTGCAACTAATGAAAAACTGTTTTTT
>TRBV3-1|.|.|TRBJ1-2
CASSQTALYGYTF
TGTGCCAGCAGCCAGACAGCCCTCTATGGCTACACCTTC
>TRBV20-1|many|TRBD2|TRBJ2-7
CSATTLAGDSLPYF
TGCAGTGCTACCACACTAGCGGGAGATTCTTTACCGTACTTC
>TRBV21-1|.|.|TRBJ2-3
CASTGQGASDTQYF
TGTGCCAGCACCGGACAGGGGGCATCTGATACGCAGTATTTT
>TRBV7-9|many|TRBD2|TRBJ2-2
CASSPLAGFTGELFF
TGTGCCAGCAGTCCACTAGCGGGGTTCACCGGGGAGCTGTTTTTT
>TRBV7-2|few|.|TRBJ1-6
CASSLAVNYNSPLHF
TGTGCCAGCAGCTTAGCTGTAAACTATAATTCACCCCTCCACTTT
>TRBV15|few|TRBD1|TRBJ2-7
CATRTGSSSYEQYF
TGTGCCACCAGGACAGGGTCCTCCTCCTACGAGCAGTACTTC
>TRBV12-3/TRBV12-4|.|TRBD2|TRBJ2-7
CASSFQAGYSYEQYF
TGTGCCAGCAGTTTTCAAGCGGGGTACTCCTACGAGCAGTACTTC
>TRBV20-1|few|TRBD2|TRBJ2-7
CSASQLAGGYEQYF
TGCAGTGCTAGCCAACTAGCGGGAGGGTACGAGCAGTACTTC
>TRBV27|many|.|TRBJ1-1
CASTPRPGDTEAFF
TGTGCCAGCACCCCTCGGCCGGGTGACACTGAAGCTTTCTTT
>TRBV27|.|TRBD1|TRBJ2-5
CASRTQGAGETQYF
TGTGCCAGCAGGACACAGGGGGCCGGAGAGACCCAGTACTTC
>TRBV12-3/TRBV12-4|.|.|TRBJ1-5
CASRLGVSNQPQHF
TGTGCCAGCAGACTGGGGGTTAGCAATCAGCCCCAGCATTTT
>TRBV10-3|.|.|TRBJ1-2
CATLLRDGYGYTF
TGTGCCACCCTTCTCCGGGACGGGTATGGCTACACCTTC
>TRBV5-6|.|TRBD2|TRBJ2-3
CASSLGLAGSRDTQYF
TGTGCCAGCAGCTTGGGACTAGCGGGATCCAGGGATACGCAGTATTTT
>TRBV18|.|TRBD1|TRBJ2-3
CASSPDRGRTDTQYF
TGTGCCAGCTCACCGGACAGGGGGAGGACAGATACGCAGTATTTT
>TRBV10-3|.|TRBD2|TRBJ2-3
CATGTSGDTDTQYF
TGTGCCACCGGGACTAGCGGAGACACAGATACGCAGTATTTT
>TRBV7-2|.|.|TRBJ2-2
CASSQVWGNTGELFF
TGTGCCAGCAGCCAAGTTTGGGGGAACACCGGGGAGCTGTTTTTT
>TRBV11-2|.|.|TRBJ2-1
CASSLELDNEQFF
TGTGCCAGCAGCTTAGAACTCGACAATGAGCAGTTCTTC
>TRBV5-1|few|.|TRBJ2-3
CASSLGYGSTDTQYF
TGCGCCAGCAGCTTGGGCTACGGGAGCACAGATACGCAGTATTTT
>TRBV7-2|.|.|TRBJ2-1
CASSLDLPRDEQFF
TGTGCCAGCAGCTTAGACCTACCCCGGGATGAGCAGTTCTTC
>TRBV5-1|.|.|TRBJ2-5
CASSLDGTGLETQYF
TGCGCCAGCAGCTTGGACGGGACGGGTCTCGAGACCCAGTACTTC
>TRBV6-2/TRBV6-3|.|TRBD1|TRBJ2-1
CASTDRQGAGNEQFF
TGTGCCAGCACCGACAGACAGGGGGCTGGCAATGAGCAGTTCTTC
>TRBV18|.|TRBD1|TRBJ2-1
CASSPPAGQGYNEQFF
TGTGCCAGCTCACCACCCGCAGGACAGGGGTACAATGAGCAGTTCTTC
>TRBV5-1|.|TRBD1|TRBJ1-1
CASSLGTGLRWVNTEAFF
TGCGCCAGCAGCCTGGGGACAGGTCTTAGGTGGGTGAACACCGAAGCTTTCTTT
>TRBV5-6|.|TRBD1|TRBJ1-2
CASSETGAGYGYTF
TGTGCCAGCAGCGAGACAGGGGCGGGCTATGGCTACACCTTC
>TRBV5-6|.|.|TRBJ1-4
CASSTAATNEKLFF
TGTGCCAGCAGTACAGCAGCAACTAATGAAAAACTGTTTTTT
>TRBV5-1|.|.|TRBJ2-5
CASSPGRGRETQYF
TGCGCCAGCAGCCCTGGACGAGGGAGAGAGACCCAGTACTTC
>TRBV12-3/TRBV12-4|many|TRBD2|TRBJ2-3
CASSFELAGSGTDTQYF
TGTGCCAGCAGTTTTGAGCTAGCGGGGTCAGGCACAGATACGCAGTATTTT
>TRBV6-5|few|TRBD2|TRBJ2-3
CASSYPGLAGAHTQYF
TGTGCCAGCAGTTACCCGGGACTAGCGGGGGCACATACGCAGTATTTT
>TRBV7-9|many|.|TRBJ1-3
CASSFSARGNTIYF
TGTGCCAGCAGCTTCTCCGCGAGAGGAAACACCATATATTTT
>TRBV20-1|few|TRBD2|TRBJ2-2
CSASGGRATGELFF
TGCAGTGCCTCGGGAGGCCGGGCCACCGGGGAGCTGTTTTTT
>TRBV20-1|.|.|TRBJ2-1
CSARDLQDFDNEQFF
TGCAGTGCTAGAGATCTGCAGGACTTCGACAATGAGCAGTTCTTC
>TRBV5-4|.|TRBD1|TRBJ2-4
CASSLDRGTNIQYF
TGTGCCAGCAGCTTAGACAGGGGGACGAACATTCAGTACTTC
>TRBV19|.|TRBD2|TRBJ2-7
CASSTGLAGGSSYEQYF
TGTGCCAGTAGTACGGGACTAGCGGGAGGTTCCTCCTACGAGCAGTACTTC
>TRBV29-1|few|.|TRBJ2-1
CSVVRGATYNEQFF
TGCAGCGTTGTCCGGGGGGCCACCTACAATGAGCAGTTCTTC
>TRBV30|.|.|TRBJ2-1
CAWSQGFEQFF
TGTGCCTGGTCCCAGGGTTTTGAGCAGTTCTTC
>TRBV6-5|few|.|TRBJ1-2
CASSYSEYSAGNYGYTF
TGTGCCAGCAGTTACTCGGAGTACTCGGCCGGCAACTATGGCTACACCTTC
>TRBV10-3|.|.|TRBJ2-7
CAISENRDRWYF
TGTGCCATCAGTGAAAACAGGGATCGGTGGTACTTC
>TRBV10-3|few|TRBD2|TRBJ2-1
CAISAGLAAAYNEQFF
TGTGCCATCAGTGCGGGACTAGCGGCCGCGTACAATGAGCAGTTCTTC
>TRBV6-1|.|TRBD1|TRBJ1-2
CASRPPGGLGYGYTF
TGTGCCAGCAGACCCCCAGGGGGCTTGGGCTATGGCTACACCTTC
>TRBV21-1|few|.|TRBJ2-7
CASSKCVRLSYEQYF
TGTGCCAGCAGCAAGTGTGTCAGACTCTCCTACGAGCAGTACTTC
>TRBV7-9|.|TRBD1|TRBJ2-5
CASSFAQGAGETQYF
TGTGCCAGCAGCTTCGCACAGGGGGCTGGAGAGACCCAGTACTTC
>TRBV5-1|.|.|TRBJ2-1
CASAPSATTSYNEQFF
TGCGCCAGCGCCCCTAGTGCGACTACCTCCTACAATGAGCAGTTCTTC